Sequencing of this TCR beta chain was carried out in a study of shared clonotypes between healthy human individuals. Germline assignment: CDR1 SGDLS and CDR2 YYNGEE. V lost 0 bases, J lost 0 bases, and 13 bases lay in between. This CDR3 comprises 18 residues. The assay used deep level. Produced via immunoSEQ multiplex PCR; TCRdb's table is partial and in-frame only. There are about 680,000 clones in the sample; roughly nine tenths occur only once, and nearly 25% lies in the top ten. Positively selected for CCR7, the CD45RO-negative cells used as naive CD8 cells excluded terminally differentiated effector memory CD45RA+ cells.

V is TRBV9 and J is TRBJ2-6; unclear D gene. The receptor was derived from a young man in good health. The material sequenced was naive CD8+ T cells sorted from blood. CDR3 nucleotides: TGTGCCAGCAGCGTAGTTCTGGGTCCTCGCTCTGGGGCCAACGTCCTGACTTTC. This sequence encodes CASSVVLGPRSGANVLTF. Full variable domain (remainder filled in from reference TRBV9 and TRBJ2-6): DSGVTQTPKHLITATGQRVTLRCSPRSGDLSVYWYQQSLDQGLQFLIQYYNGEERAKGNILERFSAQQFPDLHSELNLSSLELGDSALYFCASSVVLGPRSGANVLTFGAGSRLTVL.